This T cell receptor (beta chain) comes out of a study of shared clonotypes between healthy human individuals. Deep level was the assay's run setting. Some clones are missing from TCRdb's copy, which holds only in-frame ones; the method was immunoSEQ multiplex PCR. Of about 2 million clones listed, roughly 94% are singletons. The CDR3 is 16 residues long. V gave up 2 bases and J gave up 7 bases, with 17 bases separating them. Germline CDR1 reads SGHAT; CDR2 reads FQNNGV. The source of this sequence is a man younger than 35 in good health. V is TRBV11-2 and J is TRBJ1-4; D not certain. The sample consisted of naive CD4+ T cells sorted from blood. Subset of the sample: CD45RA+ positively selected. The CDR3 protein is CASSLIPGNLGEKLFF. Written as DNA, the CDR3 is TGTGCCAGCAGCTTAATTCCGGGGAATCTGGGTGAAAAACTGTTTTTT.